These T cell receptor beta chains were read from a single sample in a study of blood T cell repertoires in COVID-19. Measured with immunoSEQ multiplex PCR; TCRdb has only the in-frame clones, and not every one. Here the sample spans tens of thousands of clones, approximately 91% being singletons. Sequencing was performed on peripheral blood. The receptors stem from a man aged 55-75 years with active COVID-19. Each CDR3 is given with its conserved first and last residue. A D gene is named only where the DNA matches it firmly. Clone size is given for some rows only: seen once, a few or many times, or a class if the clone is expanded.

J gene: TRBJ2-1
D gene: TRBD2
clone size: once
V gene: TRBV11-3
CDR3 DNA: TGTGCCAGCAGCTGGGGACTAGCGGGACATGAGCAGTTCTTC
CDR3 protein: CASSWGLAGHEQFF

J gene: TRBJ2-3
D gene: TRBD1
clone size: NA
V gene: TRBV2
CDR3 DNA: TGTGCCAGCAGTACAGGGGTGGCAGATACGCAGTATTTT
CDR3 protein: CASSTGVADTQYF

J gene: TRBJ2-2
D gene: NA
clone size: NA
V gene: TRBV29-1
CDR3 DNA: TGCAGCGTTGAACAGGTCACCGGGGAGCTGTTTTTT
CDR3 protein: CSVEQVTGELFF

J gene: TRBJ1-1
D gene: TRBD1
clone size: NA
V gene: TRBV10-2
CDR3 DNA: TGCGCCAGCAGGGGACAGGGGTTGGGCACTGAAGCTTTCTTT
CDR3 protein: CASRGQGLGTEAFF

J gene: TRBJ2-7
D gene: TRBD2
clone size: NA
V gene: TRBV2
CDR3 DNA: TGTGCCAGTACTAGCGGGAGGGGCTACGAGCAGTACTTC
CDR3 protein: CASTSGRGYEQYF

J gene: TRBJ2-5
D gene: NA
clone size: NA
V gene: TRBV14
CDR3 DNA: TGTGCCAGCAGCCTATACCCCCAGGCGATACAAGAGACCCAGTACTTC
CDR3 protein: CASSLYPQAIQETQYF

J gene: TRBJ2-5
D gene: TRBD2
clone size: NA
V gene: TRBV7-7
CDR3 DNA: TGTGCTAGCAGCCAAAGCGGGAGGAGGGAGACCCAGTACTTC
CDR3 protein: CASSQSGRRETQYF

J gene: TRBJ1-1
D gene: TRBD1
clone size: NA
V gene: TRBV7-9
CDR3 DNA: TGTGCCAGCAGCTTAGCGCAGGGGGCGAGAACTGAAGCTTTCTTT
CDR3 protein: CASSLAQGARTEAFF

J gene: TRBJ2-5
D gene: TRBD2
clone size: few
V gene: TRBV19
CDR3 DNA: TGTGCCAGTAGTATAGGACTAGCGGGAGCGAGAGAGACCCAGTACTTC
CDR3 protein: CASSIGLAGARETQYF

J gene: TRBJ2-3
D gene: NA
clone size: NA
V gene: TRBV24-1
CDR3 DNA: TGTGCCACCAGTCAAGGGACACTGAGGGCAGATACGCAGTATTTT
CDR3 protein: CATSQGTLRADTQYF

J gene: TRBJ1-1
D gene: NA
clone size: NA
V gene: TRBV7-9
CDR3 DNA: TGTGCCAGCAGCTTCGGACAGATGAACACTGAAGCTTTCTTT
CDR3 protein: CASSFGQMNTEAFF

J gene: TRBJ2-7
D gene: TRBD2
clone size: NA
V gene: TRBV29-1
CDR3 DNA: TGCAGCGTTGAAAGGACTAGCGGGAGTCTTAACGAGCAGTACTTC
CDR3 protein: CSVERTSGSLNEQYF

J gene: TRBJ1-2
D gene: NA
clone size: NA
V gene: TRBV10-2
CDR3 DNA: TGCGCCAGCAGTGAATCGGGACTTGATGGCTACACCTTC
CDR3 protein: CASSESGLDGYTF

J gene: TRBJ2-7
D gene: NA
clone size: NA
V gene: TRBV6-1
CDR3 DNA: TGTGCCAGCAGTGAAGAAGTAGCTGGGAGCTCCTACGAGCAGTACTTC
CDR3 protein: CASSEEVAGSSYEQYF